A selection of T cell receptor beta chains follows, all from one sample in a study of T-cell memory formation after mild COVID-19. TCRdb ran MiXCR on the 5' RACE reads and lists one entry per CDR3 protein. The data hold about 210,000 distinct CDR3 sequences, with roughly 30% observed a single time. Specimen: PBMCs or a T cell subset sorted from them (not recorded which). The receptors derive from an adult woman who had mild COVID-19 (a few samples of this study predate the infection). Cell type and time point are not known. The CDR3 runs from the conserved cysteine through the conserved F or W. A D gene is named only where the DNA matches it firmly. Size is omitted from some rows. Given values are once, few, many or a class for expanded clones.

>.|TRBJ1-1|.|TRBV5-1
TGCGCCAGCACCGGGGGGTTTCAGCTGAACACTGAAGCTTTCTTT
CASTGGFQLNTEAFF
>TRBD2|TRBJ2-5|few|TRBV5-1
TGCGCCAGCAGCCCCCAGAGCGGGGGGAAGACCCAGTACTTC
CASSPQSGGKTQYF
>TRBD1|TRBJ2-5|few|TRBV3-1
TGTGCCAGCAGCCAAGCCCTGGGACAGCAAGAGACCCAGTACTTC
CASSQALGQQETQYF
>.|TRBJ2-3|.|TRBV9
TGTGCCAGCAGCGTAGCCCCCGGGGATACGCAGTATTTT
CASSVAPGDTQYF
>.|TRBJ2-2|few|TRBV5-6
TGTGCCAGCAGCGCTGACCGGGACGGGGAGCTGTTTTTT
CASSADRDGELFF
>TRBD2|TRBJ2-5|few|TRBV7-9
TGTGCCAGCAGCTTAATACTAGCGGGGCAAGAGACCCAGTACTTC
CASSLILAGQETQYF
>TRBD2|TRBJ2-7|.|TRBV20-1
TGCAGTGCTATTCCCAGCGGGGGTATATACTCCTACGAGCAGTACTTC
CSAIPSGGIYSYEQYF
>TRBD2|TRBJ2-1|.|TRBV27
TGTGCCAGCAGTTTGCTAGCGGGGGAGAACGAGCAGTTCTTC
CASSLLAGENEQFF
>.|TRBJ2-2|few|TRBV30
TGTGCCTGGGAAATGGGTGGGGAGCTGTTTTTT
CAWEMGGELFF
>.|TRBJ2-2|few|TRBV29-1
TGCAGCGTGCGGGGTACAGGGACCGGGGAGCTGTTTTTT
CSVRGTGTGELFF
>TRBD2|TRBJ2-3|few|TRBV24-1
TGTGCCACCAGTCGGCGGGAGGGGAAAGATACGCAGTATTTT
CATSRREGKDTQYF
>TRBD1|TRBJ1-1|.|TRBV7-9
TGTGCCAGCAGCTACGACAGGGATCGGAACACTGAAGCTTTCTTT
CASSYDRDRNTEAFF
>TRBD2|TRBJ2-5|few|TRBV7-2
TGTGCCAGCAGCTCGCGGGGGGGCATCCAAGAGACCCAGTACTTC
CASSSRGGIQETQYF
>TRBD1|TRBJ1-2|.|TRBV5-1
TGCGCCAGCAGCTTCCTCCGACAGGGATCGGATGGCTACACCTTC
CASSFLRQGSDGYTF
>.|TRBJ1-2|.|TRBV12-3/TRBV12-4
TGTGCCAGCAGTTTACTCGGCGGCTATGGCTACACCTTC
CASSLLGGYGYTF
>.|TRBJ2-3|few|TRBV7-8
TGTGCCAGCAGCTTTGAACAGGGCACAGATACGCAGTATTTT
CASSFEQGTDTQYF
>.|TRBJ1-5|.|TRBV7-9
TGTGCCAGCAGCTTAAGGGGTAGCAATCAGCCCCAGCATTTT
CASSLRGSNQPQHF
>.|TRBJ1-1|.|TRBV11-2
TGTGCCAGCTCACCTTACGGGGCGGGGAACACTGAAGCTTTCTTT
CASSPYGAGNTEAFF
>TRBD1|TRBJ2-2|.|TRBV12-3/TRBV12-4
TGTGCCAGCAGTCAAACAGCAGGGGGTACCGGGGAGCTGTTTTTT
CASSQTAGGTGELFF
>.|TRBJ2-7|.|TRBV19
TGTGCCAGAGGTACACAGGGAAGCTCCTACGAGCAGTACTTC
CARGTQGSSYEQYF
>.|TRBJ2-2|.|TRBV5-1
TGCGCCAGCAGCTCGGGGGACGGGACCGGGGAGCTGTTTTTT
CASSSGDGTGELFF
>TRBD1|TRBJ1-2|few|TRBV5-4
TGTGCCAGCAGCTTAAGGGGGCCCTATGGCTACACCTTC
CASSLRGPYGYTF
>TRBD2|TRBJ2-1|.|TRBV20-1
TGCAGTGCTTCCGGGACTAGCGGAACCAATGAGCAGTTCTTC
CSASGTSGTNEQFF
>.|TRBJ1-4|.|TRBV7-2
TGTGCCAGCAGCTTAGGAGGTCCCAGGATAGAAAAACTGTTTTTT
CASSLGGPRIEKLFF
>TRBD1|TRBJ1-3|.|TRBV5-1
TGCGCCAGCAGAGAGAACAGGGGGCCTGGAAACACCATATATTTT
CASRENRGPGNTIYF
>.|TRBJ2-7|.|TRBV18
TGTGCCAGCTTCTCGGGGGGCCACCTTTACGAGCAGTACTTC
CASFSGGHLYEQYF
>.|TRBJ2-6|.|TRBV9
TGTGCCAGCAGCGTAGCGGCAGCCGGGGCCAACGTCCTGACTTTC
CASSVAAAGANVLTF
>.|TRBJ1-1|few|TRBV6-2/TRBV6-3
TGTGCCAGCAAAGGGGGAATGAACACTGAAGCTTTCTTT
CASKGGMNTEAFF
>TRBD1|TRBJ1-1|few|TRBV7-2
TGTGCCAGCAGCACAGGGACAGGGGGAACTTTGGGTTTCTTT
CASSTGTGGTLGFF
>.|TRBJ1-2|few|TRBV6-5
TGTGCCAGCAGTTCGATGTGGACAGCCAGAAACTATGGCTACACCTTC
CASSSMWTARNYGYTF
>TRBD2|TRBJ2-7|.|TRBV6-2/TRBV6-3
TGTGCCAGCAGTTACGCGGGAGGGTACTACGAGCAGTACTTC
CASSYAGGYYEQYF
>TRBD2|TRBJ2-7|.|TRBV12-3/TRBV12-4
TGTGCCAGCAGTCCGGGGGGGATCTACGAGCAGTACTTC
CASSPGGIYEQYF
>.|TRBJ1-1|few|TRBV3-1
TGTGCCAGCAGCGCGTCTGGCACTGAAGCTTTCTTT
CASSASGTEAFF
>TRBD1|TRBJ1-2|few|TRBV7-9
TGTGCCAGCAGCACGGGACAGGGGGGCTACACCTTC
CASSTGQGGYTF
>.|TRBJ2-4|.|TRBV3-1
TGTGCCAGCAGCCAAGGTATCGGTTTACAGTACTTC
CASSQGIGLQYF